This T cell receptor (beta chain) was retrieved from a study of response to subunit inactivated influenza vaccine. Study observations and caveats: The authors suggested that every seasonal influenza vaccination recruits few new T cells.

For this clonotype: Its antigen is as yet unknown.

One entry per CDR3 protein results from TCRdb running MiXCR on the RT-PCR reads. The table includes roughly 700,000 distinct CDR3 sequences, about 15% detected once. The germline CDR1 and CDR2 sequences are DFQATT and SNEGSKA (reference sequence). The V and J ends lost 1 base and 5 bases respectively, with 14 bases between them. The CDR3 is 14 residues long. V gene TRBV20-1 combines with J gene TRBJ1-1; D is possibly TRBD1 (6 bases). The material sequenced was PBMCs from blood, taken approximately 15 days before vaccination. The clonotype was recovered from a man aged 45-65 years who received an inactivated influenza vaccine. This CDR3 reads CSARGGGARTEAFF. In DNA, the CDR3 is TGCAGTGCTAGAGGTGGGGGGGCGCGGACTGAAGCTTTCTTT.